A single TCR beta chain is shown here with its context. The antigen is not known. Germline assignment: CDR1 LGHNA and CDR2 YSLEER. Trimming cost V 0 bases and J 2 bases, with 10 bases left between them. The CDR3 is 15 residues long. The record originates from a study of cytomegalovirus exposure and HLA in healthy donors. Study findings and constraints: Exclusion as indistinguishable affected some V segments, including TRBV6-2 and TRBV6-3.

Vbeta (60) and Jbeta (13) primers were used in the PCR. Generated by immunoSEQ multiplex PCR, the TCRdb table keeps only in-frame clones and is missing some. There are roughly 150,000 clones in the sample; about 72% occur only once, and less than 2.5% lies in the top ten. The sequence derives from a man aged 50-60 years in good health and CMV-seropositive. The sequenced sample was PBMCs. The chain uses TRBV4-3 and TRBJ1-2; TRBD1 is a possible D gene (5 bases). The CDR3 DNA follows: TGCGCCAGCAGCCAAGATAGGCAGGGCAACTATGGCTACACCTTC. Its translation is CASSQDRQGNYGYTF.